This T cell receptor (beta chain) was identified during a study of graft-versus-host responses after intestinal transplantation. This CDR3 contains 15 residues. V was shortened by 0 bases and J by 0 bases, with 9 bases between the two germline ends. The protocol was immunoSEQ multiplex PCR, while the TCRdb copy is restricted to in-frame clones and leaves out a portion. This sample has 8,000 to 11,000 clones; approximately 31% occur once, and the top ten carry roughly 5%. Plates contained approximately 200,000 CFSE-labeled responder cells and approximately 200,000 irradiated, violet-dye-labeled stimulator cells.

The sample in question was alloreactive CD4+ T cells from a mixed lymphocyte reaction culture, obtained before transplantation. The subset was: CFSE-low proliferating T cells sorted from approximately six-day pre-transplant mixed lymphocyte reaction (GvH or HvG direction). This chain joins TRBV23-1 and TRBJ2-7, with no clear D. TRBV23-1 is labeled an ORF, and its function is uncertain. The sequence came from a human patient who was an organ donor for intestinal transplantation. The CDR3 nucleotides read TGCGCCAGCAGTCAATCGCGGCAGATCTCCTACGAGCAGTACTTC. This gives the protein CASSQSRQISYEQYF.